This TCR beta chain is from a study of T cell changes during pregnancy in multiple sclerosis (dated by TCRdb to the late 2010s). Describing the broader study: In women with multiple sclerosis, the researchers looked at how the T cell repertoire shifted as pregnancy progressed.

The receptor library was made with the immunoSEQ multiplex PCR assay. Here the immuneACCESS table is served through TCRdb, limited to in-frame sequences with V and J called. Missing clones are a known gap in these copies; in checked studies unresolved V genes cover under half, and the rest lacks a known reason. The sample data list tens of thousands of clones, and over 85% of these were observed just once. 1.2% to 1.5% of the sample is in the top ten clones. Unmatched junction bases come to 13, with V trimmed by 6 bases and J by 6 bases. The CDR3 goes from the cysteine to the phenylalanine over 15 residues. The DNA shown is the 45-base CDR3, in frame from base 1. CDR1 and CDR2, looked up from the germline V gene (reference sequence), are SGHNT and YYREEE. Worth noting for this clone: It lacks a known antigen. Base qualities are not provided; no much larger clone lies one nucleotide away.

This receptor was taken from a female donor in good health, enrolled as a control in a pregnancy study. This material consisted of peripheral blood, taken in the third trimester of pregnancy. The rearranged chain carries TRBV5-4 and TRBJ1-2; 8 central bases correspond to TRBD1. The CDR3 sequence is CASNLLGQGGDGYTF. The sequence in DNA is TGTGCCAGCAACCTACTCGGACAGGGAGGCGATGGCTACACCTTC.